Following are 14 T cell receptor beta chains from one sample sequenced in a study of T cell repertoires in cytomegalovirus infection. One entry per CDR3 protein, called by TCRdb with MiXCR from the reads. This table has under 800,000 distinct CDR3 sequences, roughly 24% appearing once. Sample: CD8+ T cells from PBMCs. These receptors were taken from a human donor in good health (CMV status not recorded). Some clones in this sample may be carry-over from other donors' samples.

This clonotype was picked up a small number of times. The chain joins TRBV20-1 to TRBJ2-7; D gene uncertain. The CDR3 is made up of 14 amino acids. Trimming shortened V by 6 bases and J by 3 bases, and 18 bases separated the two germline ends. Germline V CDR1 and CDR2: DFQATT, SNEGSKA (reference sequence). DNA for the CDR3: TGCAGTGCCTTACGACACCAGGCATACTACGAGCAGTACTTC. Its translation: CSALRHQAYYEQYF.

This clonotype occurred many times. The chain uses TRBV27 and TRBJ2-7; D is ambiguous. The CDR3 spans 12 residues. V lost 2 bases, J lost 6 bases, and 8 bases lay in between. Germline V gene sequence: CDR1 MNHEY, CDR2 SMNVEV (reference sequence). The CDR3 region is CASSLGSAEQYF. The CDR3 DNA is TGTGCCAGCAGTTTAGGGTCAGCCGAGCAGTACTTC.

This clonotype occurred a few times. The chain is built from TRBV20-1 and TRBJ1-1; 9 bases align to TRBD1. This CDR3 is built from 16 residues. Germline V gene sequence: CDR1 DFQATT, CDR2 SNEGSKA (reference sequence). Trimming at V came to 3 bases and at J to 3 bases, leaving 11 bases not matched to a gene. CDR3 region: CSARSRDRVMDTEAFF. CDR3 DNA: TGCAGTGCTAGGTCTAGGGACAGGGTTATGGACACTGAAGCTTTCTTT.

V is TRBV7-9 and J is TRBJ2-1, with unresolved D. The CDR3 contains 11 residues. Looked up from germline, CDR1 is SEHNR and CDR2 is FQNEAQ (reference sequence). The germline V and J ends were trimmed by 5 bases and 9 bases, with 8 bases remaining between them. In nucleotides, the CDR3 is TGTGCCAGCAGCATACCTGGTGAGCAGTTCTTC. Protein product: CASSIPGEQFF.

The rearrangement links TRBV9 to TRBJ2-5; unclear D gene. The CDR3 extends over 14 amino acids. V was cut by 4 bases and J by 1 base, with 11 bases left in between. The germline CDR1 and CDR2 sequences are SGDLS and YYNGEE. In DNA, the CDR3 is TGTGCCAGCAGCACATCAGCTTCCCAAGAGACCCAGTACTTC. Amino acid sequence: CASSTSASQETQYF.

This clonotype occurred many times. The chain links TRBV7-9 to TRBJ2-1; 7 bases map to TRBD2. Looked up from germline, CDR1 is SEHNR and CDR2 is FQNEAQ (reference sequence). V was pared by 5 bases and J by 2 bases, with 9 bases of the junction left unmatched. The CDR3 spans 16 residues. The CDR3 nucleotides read TGTGCCAGCAGCCCCGCCGGGGGGTACGCCTACAATGAGCAGTTCTTC. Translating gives CASSPAGGYAYNEQFF.

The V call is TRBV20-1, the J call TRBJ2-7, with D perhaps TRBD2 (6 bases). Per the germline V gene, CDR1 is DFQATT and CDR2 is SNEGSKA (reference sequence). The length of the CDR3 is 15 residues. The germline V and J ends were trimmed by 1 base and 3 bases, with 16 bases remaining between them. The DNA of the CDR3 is TGCAGTGCTAGAGTGTCAGGTGGGCGGGGCTACGAGCAGTACTTC. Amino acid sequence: CSARVSGGRGYEQYF.

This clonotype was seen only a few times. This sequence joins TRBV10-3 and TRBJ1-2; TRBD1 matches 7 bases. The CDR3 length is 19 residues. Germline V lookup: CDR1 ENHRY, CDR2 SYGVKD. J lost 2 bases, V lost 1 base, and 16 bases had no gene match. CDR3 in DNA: TGTGCCATCAGTGAGTTGGGGAGACAGGGTCGGTCACCCAACTATGGCTACACCTTC. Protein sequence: CAISELGRQGRSPNYGYTF.

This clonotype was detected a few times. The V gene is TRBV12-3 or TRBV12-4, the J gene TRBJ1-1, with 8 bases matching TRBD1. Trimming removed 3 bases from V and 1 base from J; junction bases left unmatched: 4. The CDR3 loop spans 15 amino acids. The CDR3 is CASSFTDRGNTEAFF. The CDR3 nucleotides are TGTGCCAGCAGTTTTACCGACAGGGGGAACACTGAAGCTTTCTTT.

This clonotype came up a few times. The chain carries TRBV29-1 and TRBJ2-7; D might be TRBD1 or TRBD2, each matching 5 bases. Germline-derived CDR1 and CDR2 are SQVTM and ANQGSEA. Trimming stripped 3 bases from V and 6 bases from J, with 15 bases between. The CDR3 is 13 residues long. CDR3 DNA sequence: TGCAGCGTTGACGTCGAGGGGATCCTCGAGCAGTACTTC. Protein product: CSVDVEGILEQYF.

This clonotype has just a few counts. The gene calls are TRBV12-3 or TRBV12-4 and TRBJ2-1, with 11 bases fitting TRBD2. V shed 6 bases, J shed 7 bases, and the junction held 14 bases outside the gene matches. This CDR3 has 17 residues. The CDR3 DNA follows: TGTGCCAGCAGAGGGGCTAGCGGGGGGCGAGAGACGAATGAGCAGTTCTTC. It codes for CASRGASGGRETNEQFF.

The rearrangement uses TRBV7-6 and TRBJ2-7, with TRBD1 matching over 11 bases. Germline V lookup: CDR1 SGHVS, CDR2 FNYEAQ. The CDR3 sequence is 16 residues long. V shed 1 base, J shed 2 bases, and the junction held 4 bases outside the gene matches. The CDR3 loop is CASSLEAGQGAYEQYF. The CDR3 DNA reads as TGTGCCAGCAGCTTAGAGGCGGGACAGGGGGCCTACGAGCAGTACTTC.

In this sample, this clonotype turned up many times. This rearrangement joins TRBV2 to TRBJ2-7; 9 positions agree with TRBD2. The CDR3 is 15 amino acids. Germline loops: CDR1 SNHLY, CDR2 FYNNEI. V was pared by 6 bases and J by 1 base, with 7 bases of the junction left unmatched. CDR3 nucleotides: TGTGCCAGCAGCCCCGGGACTAGCCCTTCCTACGAGCAGTACTTC. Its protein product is CASSPGTSPSYEQYF. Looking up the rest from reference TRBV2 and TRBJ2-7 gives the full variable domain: EPEVTQTPSHQVTQMGQEVILRCVPISNHLYFYWYRQILGQKVEFLVSFYNNEISEKSEIFDDQFSVERPDGSNFTLKIRSTKLEDSAMYFCASSPGTSPSYEQYFGPGTRLTVT.

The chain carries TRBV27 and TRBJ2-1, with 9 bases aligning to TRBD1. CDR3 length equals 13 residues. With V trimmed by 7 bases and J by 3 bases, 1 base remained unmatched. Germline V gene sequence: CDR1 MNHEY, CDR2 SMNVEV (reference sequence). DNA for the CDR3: TGTGCCAGCACGACAGGGGGCTACAATGAGCAGTTCTTC. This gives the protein CASTTGGYNEQFF.